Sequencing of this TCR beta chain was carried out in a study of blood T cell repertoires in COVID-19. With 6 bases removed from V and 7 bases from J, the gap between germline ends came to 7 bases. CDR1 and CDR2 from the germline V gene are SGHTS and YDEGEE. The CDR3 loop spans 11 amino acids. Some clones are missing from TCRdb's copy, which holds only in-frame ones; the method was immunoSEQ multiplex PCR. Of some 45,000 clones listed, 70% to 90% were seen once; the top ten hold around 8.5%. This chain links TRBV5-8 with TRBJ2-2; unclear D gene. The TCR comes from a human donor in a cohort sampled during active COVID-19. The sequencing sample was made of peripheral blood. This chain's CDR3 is CASTSFGELFF. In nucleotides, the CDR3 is TGTGCCAGCACCTCCTTCGGGGAGCTGTTTTTT. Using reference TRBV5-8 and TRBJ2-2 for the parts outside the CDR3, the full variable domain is EAGVTQSPTHLIKTRGQQATLRCSPISGHTSVYWYQQALGLGLQFLLWYDEGEERNRGNFPPRFSGRQFPNYSSELNVNALELEDSALYLCASTSFGELFFGEGSRLTVL.